Included here is one TCR beta chain sequence, with context. These data belong to a study of blood T cell repertoires in COVID-19. Overall study: PBMCs, B-cell-depleted T cells, or T cells provided the cDNA or gDNA that made up the material.

Study processing details: Amplification from reference gene primers served as the basis for estimated nucleated cell counts. The method was immunoSEQ multiplex PCR; TCRdb's version includes in-frame clones alone and lacks a portion of them. D and trimming were read from the DNA, whereas the V and J calls and clone size are those reported in that table. Among 140,000 or so clones, 80% to 90% were seen once, and the ten largest hold 10%. The V segment lost 6 bases and the J segment 5 bases; nucleotides outside the gene matches: 15. CDR1 and CDR2 (germline): MDHEN, SYDVKM. The CDR3 has 16 amino acids. The chain joins TRBV28 to TRBJ2-7; 8 positions agree with TRBD1. The source of this sequence is a man aged 55 to 70 with active or convalescent COVID-19. The sample consisted of peripheral blood. CDR3 residues: CASSHYPGQGRDEQYF. CDR3 DNA: TGTGCCAGCAGCCATTACCCCGGACAGGGTAGAGACGAGCAGTACTTC. Complete variable domain (other parts from reference TRBV28 and TRBJ2-7): DVKVTQSSRYLVKRTGEKVFLECVQDMDHENMFWYRQDPGLGLRLIYFSYDVKMKEKGDIPEGYSVSREKKERFSLILESASTNQTSMYLCASSHYPGQGRDEQYFGPGTRLTVT.